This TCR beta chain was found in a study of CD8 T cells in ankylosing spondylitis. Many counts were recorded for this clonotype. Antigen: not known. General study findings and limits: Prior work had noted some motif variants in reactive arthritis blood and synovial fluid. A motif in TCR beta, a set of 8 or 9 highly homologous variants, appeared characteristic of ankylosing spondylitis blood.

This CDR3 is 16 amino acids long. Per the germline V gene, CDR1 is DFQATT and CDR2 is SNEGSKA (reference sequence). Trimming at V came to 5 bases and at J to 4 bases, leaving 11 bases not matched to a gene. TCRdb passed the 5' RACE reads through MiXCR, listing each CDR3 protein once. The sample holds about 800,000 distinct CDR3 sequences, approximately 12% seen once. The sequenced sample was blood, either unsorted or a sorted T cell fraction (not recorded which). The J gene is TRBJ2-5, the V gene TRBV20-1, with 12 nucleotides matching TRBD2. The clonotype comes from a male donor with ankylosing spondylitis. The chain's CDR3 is CSAHPPGLAGRETQYF. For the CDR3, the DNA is TGCAGTGCTCATCCTCCGGGACTAGCGGGTCGAGAGACCCAGTACTTC.